A selection of T cell receptor beta chains follows, all from one sample in a study of cytomegalovirus exposure and HLA in healthy donors. This table comes from immunoSEQ multiplex PCR, and its TCRdb copy is limited to in-frame clones, with some not included. This table has 55,000 to 70,000 clones, 78% appearing once. Sequencing was carried out using PBMCs. The source of these receptors is a man between 18 and 29 years old in good health and CMV-seropositive. The CDR3 runs from the conserved cysteine through the conserved F or W.

j_call: TRBJ2-1
v_call: TRBV5-4
cdr3_aa: CASSRTSGTPSEQFF

j_call: TRBJ1-1
v_call: TRBV30
cdr3_aa: CAWSVGGVTEAFF

j_call: TRBJ2-7
v_call: TRBV7-3
cdr3_aa: CASSPMAGAGVSEQYF

j_call: TRBJ1-6
v_call: TRBV9
cdr3_aa: CASSPHQGLGSPLHF

j_call: TRBJ2-1
v_call: TRBV7-2
cdr3_aa: CASSSGLAGGIYNEQFF

j_call: TRBJ1-1
v_call: TRBV28
cdr3_aa: CASQGLAEAFF

j_call: TRBJ2-1
v_call: TRBV29-1
cdr3_aa: CSAALAGGYNEQFF

j_call: TRBJ1-1
v_call: TRBV6-5
cdr3_aa: CASSEGTGGTEAFF

j_call: TRBJ1-5
v_call: TRBV6-5
cdr3_aa: CASSSQGAAQPQHF

j_call: TRBJ2-7
v_call: TRBV4-1
cdr3_aa: CASSQDVSSYEQYF

j_call: TRBJ2-3
v_call: TRBV11-2
cdr3_aa: CASSLVGGSPDTQYF

j_call: TRBJ2-3
v_call: TRBV7-6
cdr3_aa: CASSQSGFPGDTQYF

j_call: TRBJ2-7
v_call: TRBV29-1
cdr3_aa: CSVVALTGGEQYF

j_call: TRBJ1-1
v_call: TRBV6-5
cdr3_aa: CASSAGTGVTEAFF

j_call: TRBJ2-3
v_call: TRBV29-1
cdr3_aa: CSVEVSSTDTQYF

j_call: TRBJ2-1
v_call: TRBV29-1
cdr3_aa: CSVVSREGLDEQFF

j_call: TRBJ2-5
v_call: TRBV29-1
cdr3_aa: CSVELAGETQYF

j_call: TRBJ2-7
v_call: TRBV10-3
cdr3_aa: CAISEGTGASSYEQYF

j_call: TRBJ2-2
v_call: TRBV19
cdr3_aa: CASSGTRGLGELFF

j_call: TRBJ2-3
v_call: TRBV14
cdr3_aa: CASRGGADTQYF

j_call: TRBJ1-1
v_call: TRBV6-1
cdr3_aa: CASSVVGGTEAFF

j_call: TRBJ1-5
v_call: TRBV10-3
cdr3_aa: CAISEGPGEQPQHF

j_call: TRBJ1-1
v_call: TRBV18
cdr3_aa: CASSPGDRVLTEAFF

j_call: TRBJ1-6
v_call: TRBV7-9
cdr3_aa: CASSLVDNSPLHF